The entry below gives a single T cell receptor (beta chain) sequence along with its context. This clonotype occurred many times. Its antigen is unknown. No quality values exist for individual bases; no much larger clone is one base distant. The data derive from a study of CD8 T cells in ankylosing spondylitis (dated by TCRdb to the late 2010s). Concerning the study at large: To find TCR variants linked to disease, the study profiled T cell receptor beta repertoires in ankylosing spondylitis patients and healthy donors. The full study cohort comprised approximately 23 ankylosing spondylitis patients and about 110 healthy donors. Peripheral blood samples were taken, and synovial fluid was additionally collected from ankylosing spondylitis patients. Study-wide findings and limitations: Some motif variants had previously been reported in the synovial fluid and blood of reactive arthritis patients, which suggests shared mechanisms of disease initiation. A CD8+ phenotype was shown by the disease-linked clones, which were found at relatively low frequencies in peripheral blood. Blood from ankylosing spondylitis patients appeared to be characterized by a TCR beta motif made up of 8 or 9 highly homologous amino acid variants. According to the report, matched synovial fluid samples from ankylosing spondylitis patients were significantly enriched for the disease-linked clones.

CDR1 and CDR2 (MDHEN, SYDVKM) derive from the germline V gene. The CDR3 sequence holds 15 residues, the cysteine and phenylalanine included. The read is trimmed to its CDR3 DNA, 45 bases read in frame from base 1. Deletion took 1 base off V and 0 bases off J, with a span of 9 bases between the germline ends. Data came from an Illumina HiSeq 2500. Quantitative 5'-RACE with molecular barcodes was the method used to prepare the TCR beta libraries. As for how the authors treated the data: To identify disease-linked TCR variants, a new computational method was used, one built on a probabilistic model of VDJ rearrangement. The raw public data were reprocessed by TCRdb itself: fastp quality trimming at Q25, MiXCR clonotype calling, in-frame beta chains only. Each record represents a unique CDR3 protein, reported with the most common genes and DNA among its rows. The V and J calls and clone size are TCRdb's, not the authors'. Recorded for this sample are about 220,000 distinct CDR3 sequences; more than 9% of them occurred a single time. Together, the top ten hold approximately 20% of the sample.

This sequence originates from a male donor with ankylosing spondylitis or in good health (not recorded which). The sequence joins TRBV28 to TRBJ1-2; the D gene assignment is ambiguous. The sequenced material came from blood, either unsorted or a sorted T cell fraction (not recorded which). This receptor has the CDR3 CASSLSVQANYGYTF. Read as DNA, the sequence is TGTGCCAGCAGTTTATCGGTGCAAGCTAACTATGGCTACACCTTC.